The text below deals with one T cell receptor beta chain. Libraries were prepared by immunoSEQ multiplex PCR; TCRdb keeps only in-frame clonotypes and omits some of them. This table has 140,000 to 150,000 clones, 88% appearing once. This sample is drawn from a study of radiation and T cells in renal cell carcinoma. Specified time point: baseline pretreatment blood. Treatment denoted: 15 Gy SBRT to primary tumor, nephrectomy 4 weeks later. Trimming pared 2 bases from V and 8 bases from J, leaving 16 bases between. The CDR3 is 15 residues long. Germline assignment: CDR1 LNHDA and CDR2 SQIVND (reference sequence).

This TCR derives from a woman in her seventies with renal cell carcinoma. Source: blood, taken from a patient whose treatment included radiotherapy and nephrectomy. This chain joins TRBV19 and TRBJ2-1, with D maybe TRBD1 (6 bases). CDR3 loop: CASSITPLSGDEQFF. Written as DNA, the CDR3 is TGTGCCAGTAGTATAACCCCCCTCTCAGGGGATGAGCAGTTCTTC.